The following is a T cell receptor beta chain sequence with its context. What it binds is unknown. J was trimmed by 7 bases and V by 5 bases; bases with no gene match: 7. The CDR3 sequence is 14 residues long. Germline V CDR1 and CDR2: SGHTA, FQGNSA. This sample was taken from a study of shared clonotypes between healthy human individuals. Assay used: immunoSEQ multiplex PCR; TCRdb lists only in-frame clones, some missing. The sample has approximately 2,300,000 clones, approximately 90% seen once. Among the donors, all were Caucasian adults who lived in Nashville, Tennessee. Partitioning of CD4+ cells yielded a CD45RA+ naive subset and a CD45RA-negative memory subset. The study's findings and limits: Clonotypes not shared had lower generation probabilities than those common to all four donors.

The receptor was derived from a man aged 18 to 29 in good health. Some clones in this sample may be carry-over from other donors' samples. The sequencing input was naive CD4+ T cells from PBMCs. Documented subset: CD45RA+ positively selected. The genes are TRBV7-2 and TRBJ2-4, with TRBD2 matching 8 bases. The CDR3 here is CASSHGGVGNIQYF. CDR3 sequence (DNA): TGTGCCAGCAGCCACGGGGGGGTCGGCAACATTCAGTACTTC.